This T cell receptor beta chain stems from a study of blood T cell repertoires in COVID-19. Looking at the study overall: Material from acute and convalescent COVID-19 was sourced from the United States, Italy and Spain. From T cells, B-cell-depleted T cells, or PBMCs came the material, which was cDNA or gDNA.

The CDR3 is 16 amino acids. Germline V lookup: CDR1 SGHNT, CDR2 YENEEA. V lost 2 bases and J lost 4; bases outside the gene matches: 10. The authors' processing: Researchers report that nucleated cell counts were estimated from reference gene primer amplification. Profiling relied on immunoSEQ multiplex PCR, and the TCRdb table lists in-frame clones only, not all of them. That table supplies the V and J calls and clone size; D and trimming were determined from the DNA. The sample records just under 90,000 clones, 85% to 95% being singletons. This clonotype was sampled from a man between 60 and 70 years old with acute or convalescent COVID-19. Sequenced: peripheral blood. The V gene is TRBV11-3, the J gene TRBJ2-5, with 7 bases identical to TRBD1. The CDR3, as DNA: TGTGCCAGCAGCTTATCACGACAGGGCGGTCGAGAGACCCAGTACTTC. Translated: CASSLSRQGGRETQYF.